These 9 T cell receptor beta chains originate from one sample sequenced in a study of T cell responses to AZD1222 COVID-19 vaccine. The data were produced by immunoSEQ multiplex PCR, yet TCRdb's version contains in-frame clones alone and is incomplete. This table has under 200,000 clones, 80% to 95% appearing once. Sequenced here: peripheral blood, sampled on day 0 of AZD1222 vaccination. These receptors all come from an adult in good health.

This rearrangement joins TRBV5-1 to TRBJ1-3; unclear D gene. The V end was cut by 7 bases, the J end by 4 bases, with 6 bases between. From germline, CDR1 is SGHRS and CDR2 YFSETQ. This CDR3 spans 11 amino acids. For the CDR3, the DNA is TGCGCCAGCCGGGAAGGAAACACCATATATTTT. Amino acids: CASREGNTIYF.

The CDR3 DNA sequence: TGTGCCATTAGGATGCTAGATAACCACGAGCAGTACTTC. As protein: CAIRMLDNHEQYF. This rearrangement joins TRBV6-5 to TRBJ2-7; D gene unclear. Trimming removed 10 bases from V and 5 bases from J, with 18 bases in between. This CDR3 is built from 13 residues. Germline V CDR1 and CDR2: MNHEY, SVGAGI.

This clone has only one observation. The rearrangement uses TRBV9 and TRBJ2-7, with 13 bases identical to TRBD2. CDR1 and CDR2 from the germline V gene are SGDLS and YYNGEE. Unmatched junction bases numbered 9, after V lost 3 bases and J lost 12 bases. CDR3 length: 14 amino acids. CDR3 region: CASSETTSGGPLYF. CDR3 sequence (DNA): TGTGCCAGCAGCGAAACGACTAGCGGGGGGCCCCTGTACTTC.

To note about this clone: The sample carries other DNA sequences with the same CDR3. This sequence joins TRBV5-1 and TRBJ2-1; D remains unclear. The CDR3 sequence is 11 residues long. The V end was cut by 2 bases, the J end by 6 bases, with 3 bases between. Germline V CDR1 and CDR2: SGHRS, YFSETQ. DNA for the CDR3: TGCGCCAGCAGCTTCGTCAATGAGCAGTTCTTC. Protein product: CASSFVNEQFF.

The rearrangement joins TRBV9 to TRBJ2-1; TRBD2 matches at 12 bases. Germline V CDR1 and CDR2: SGDLS, YYNGEE. The V and J ends lost 4 bases and 7 bases, in that order; junction bases with no gene match: 9. The CDR3 runs to 16 residues. CDR3 bases: TGTGCCAGCAGCACCCAACTAGCGGGGGGTAGAAATGAGCAGTTCTTC. This gives the protein CASSTQLAGGRNEQFF. Full variable domain (outside the CDR3, taken from reference TRBV9 and TRBJ2-1): DSGVTQTPKHLITATGQRVTLRCSPRSGDLSVYWYQQSLDQGLQFLIQYYNGEERAKGNILERFSAQQFPDLHSELNLSSLELGDSALYFCASSTQLAGGRNEQFFGPGTRLTVL.

The sample holds one count of this clone. The gene calls are TRBV27 and TRBJ1-2; TRBD1 agrees at 9 bases. V shed 4 bases and J 8 bases; nucleotides not matched to a gene: 8. The CDR3 spans 14 residues. The germline V gene encodes CDR1 MNHEY and CDR2 SMNVEV (reference sequence). In nucleotides, the CDR3 is TGTGCCAGCAGTTCTCGCGGACAGGGGTTGGGCTACACCTTC. It encodes CASSSRGQGLGYTF.

The chain recombines TRBV10-3 with TRBJ1-5; perhaps TRBD1 as D (6 bases). Germline CDR1 reads ENHRY; CDR2 reads SYGVKD. Between the trimmed V and J ends, which lost 10 bases and 3 bases, there was a span of 19 bases. CDR3 size: 15 residues. This chain's CDR3 is CATTDRDNSNQPQHF. In DNA, the CDR3 is TGTGCCACCACCGACCGGGACAACTCCAATCAGCCCCAGCATTTT.

This clone came up many times. V is TRBV7-9 and J is TRBJ2-2, with D perhaps matching TRBD1 (5 bases). CDR1 and CDR2 (germline): SEHNR, FQNEAQ (reference sequence). V shed 5 bases and J shed 3 bases, with 16 bases lying between them. The CDR3 covers 16 residues. The CDR3 DNA follows: TGTGCCAGCAGCCCAGGGTCAGGCTTCTACACCGGGGAGCTGTTTTTT. Its translation: CASSPGSGFYTGELFF. Filled out from reference TRBV7-9 and TRBJ2-2, the complete variable domain reads DTGVSQNPRHKITKRGQNVTFRCDPISEHNRLYWYRQTLGQGPEFLTYFQNEAQLEKSRLLSDRFSAERPKGSFSTLEIQRTEQGDSAMYLCASSPGSGFYTGELFFGEGSRLTVL.

The rearrangement joins TRBV11-2 to TRBJ1-3, with no clear D. Germline V gene sequence: CDR1 SGHAT, CDR2 FQNNGV. This CDR3 region has 15 residues. V lost 4 bases, J lost 4 bases, and 14 bases lay in between. The CDR3 DNA sequence: TGTGCCAGCAGCTCTAGGGTCCCAGGAGGAAACACCATATATTTT. The encoded protein is CASSSRVPGGNTIYF.